This T cell receptor (beta chain) was observed in a study of Graves' ophthalmopathy and Graves' hyperthyroidism. About the research overall: No ophthalmopathy within 18 months of follow-up signified stable hyperthyroidism. Study-wide points: Ophthalmopathy progression prediction by the model yielded a sensitivity of approximately 70% and a specificity of 72.22%. A model of 13 signatures distinguished ophthalmopathy from stable hyperthyroidism at about 86% sensitivity and approximately 77% specificity. The blood repertoire also included most expanded thyroid clonotypes above 0.001 frequency.

Points on this clonotype: Antigen: not known. Just one base apart from a much larger clone, this may be a read error.

The CDR3 extends over 13 amino acids. The V end lost 8 bases, the J end lost 2 bases, and 13 bases lay between the germline ends. CDR1 and CDR2 (germline): LNHDA, SQIVND (reference sequence). Beta-chain TCR CDR3 regions were amplified from RNA transcripts. HTBI primers were employed in first-round RT-PCR, then a second-round multiplex PCR followed. MiXCR, run by TCRdb on the multiplex PCR reads, gives a single entry per CDR3 protein. Here the sample spans 560,000 or so distinct CDR3 sequences, roughly 40% being singletons. This clonotype was obtained from an adult man with Graves' hyperthyroidism. The rearrangement joins TRBV19 to TRBJ2-7; D ambiguous. Specimen: peripheral blood or thyroid tissue (not recorded which). CDR3 in amino acids: CASGGVTTYEQYF. The CDR3 DNA is TGTGCCAGTGGCGGCGTAACAACCTACGAGCAGTACTTC.